This TCR beta chain was identified during a study of blood T cell repertoires in COVID-19. From germline, CDR1 is MGHRA and CDR2 YSYEKL. The CDR3 is made up of 15 amino acids. Germline trimming cut 5 bases from V and 1 base from J; bases unmatched to any gene: 5. Clones were read by immunoSEQ multiplex PCR, and TCRdb kept only the in-frame ones, dropping some. This sample carries approximately 190,000 clones, almost 85% of them seen once, and the ten largest clones take roughly 5%. This receptor was taken from a woman in her 70s with active or convalescent COVID-19. Sequenced material: peripheral blood. The V call is TRBV4-1, the J call TRBJ2-3; 8 bases are a match to TRBD2. Written as DNA, the CDR3 is TGCGCCAGCAGCGCGCGGGAGGCCGGCACAGATACGCAGTATTTT. Protein product: CASSAREAGTDTQYF.